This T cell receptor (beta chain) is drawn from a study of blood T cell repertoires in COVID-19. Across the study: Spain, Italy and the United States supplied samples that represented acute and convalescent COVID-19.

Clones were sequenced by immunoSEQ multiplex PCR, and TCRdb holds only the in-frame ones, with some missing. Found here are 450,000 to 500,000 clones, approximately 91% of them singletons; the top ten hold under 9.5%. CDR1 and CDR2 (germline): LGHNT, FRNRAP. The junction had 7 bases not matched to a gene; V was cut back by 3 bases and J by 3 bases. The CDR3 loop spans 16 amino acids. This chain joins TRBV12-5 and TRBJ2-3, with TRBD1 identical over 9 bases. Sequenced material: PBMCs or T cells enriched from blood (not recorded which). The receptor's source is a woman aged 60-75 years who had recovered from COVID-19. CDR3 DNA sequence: TGTGCTAGTGGTTTCATACCGGACAGGGGAACAGATACGCAGTATTTT. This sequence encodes CASGFIPDRGTDTQYF.